These 21 T cell receptor beta chains came from one sample sequenced in a study of T cells after posttransplantation cyclophosphamide. Sequencing was performed with immunoSEQ multiplex PCR; in TCRdb, only in-frame clones are kept and a portion is missing. The table records tens of thousands of clones, around nine tenths of them present only once. The sequencing sample was made of PBMCs. These receptors all stem from a woman between 45 and 65 years old in good health and a related stem cell transplant donor.

V usage is TRBV28 and J usage is TRBJ2-1; TRBD2 aligns across 13 bases. With 4 bases clipped from V and 12 bases from J, the junction kept 6 bases outside the gene matches. Germline CDR1 and CDR2: MDHEN and SYDVKM. The CDR3 contains 14 residues. The CDR3 DNA follows: TGTGCCAGCAGTTCACGGACTAGCGGGAGCGGGCAGTTCTTC. Its protein is CASSSRTSGSGQFF.

V gene TRBV9 combines with J gene TRBJ1-1; D might be TRBD1 (5 bases). V lost 0 bases to trimming and J lost 2 bases, with 8 bases between them. In germline, CDR1 is SGDLS, CDR2 YYNGEE. The CDR3 is made up of 14 amino acids. CDR3 bases: TGTGCCAGCAGCGTAGGCTGGGGCAACACTGAAGCTTTCTTT. Its translation is CASSVGWGNTEAFF.

The chain links TRBV19 to TRBJ1-5, with 7 bases aligning to TRBD1. Germline CDR1 reads LNHDA; CDR2 reads SQIVND (reference sequence). The CDR3 length is 15 residues. V shed 7 bases, J shed 2 bases, and the junction held 8 bases outside the gene matches. The CDR3 here is CASMTNRGGNQPQHF. DNA for the CDR3: TGTGCCAGTATGACCAACAGGGGCGGCAATCAGCCCCAGCATTTT.

This chain joins TRBV6-1 and TRBJ2-1; tentative D call: TRBD2 (5 bases). The CDR3 spans 17 residues. Trimming pared 1 base from V and 10 bases from J, leaving 23 bases between. Germline-derived CDR1 and CDR2 are MNHNS and SASEGT. The CDR3 loop reads CASSEGTRAGAVGEQFF. Written as DNA, the CDR3 is TGTGCCAGCAGTGAAGGGACCCGTGCGGGCGCGGTTGGGGAGCAGTTCTTC.

This clone was detected a few times. The chain has TRBV10-2 and TRBJ2-1; 14 positions agree with TRBD2. Germline CDR1 reads WSHSY; CDR2 reads SAAADI. CDR3 size: 14 residues. After removal of 6 bases from V and 5 bases from J, the junction contained 0 bases not matched to a gene. The CDR3: CASRGLAGDNEQFF. For the CDR3, the DNA is TGCGCCAGCAGGGGACTAGCGGGGGACAATGAGCAGTTCTTC.

This chain's CDR3 is CANSGTGGGIGNQPQHF. CDR3 sequence (DNA): TGTGCCAACTCCGGGACAGGGGGGGGGATCGGCAATCAGCCCCAGCATTTT. The J gene is TRBJ1-5, the V gene TRBV28; TRBD1 matches at 11 bases. J lost 2 bases, V lost 10 bases, and 13 bases had no gene match. This CDR3 comprises 17 residues. Germline CDR1 reads MDHEN; CDR2 reads SYDVKM.

This clone was observed once. V and J are TRBV5-6 and TRBJ1-1; D unclear. CDR1 and CDR2 (germline): SGHDT, YYEEEE. This CDR3 has 14 residues. Trimming left V 2 bases short and J 1 base short, with 9 bases between. CDR3 in amino acids: CASSLFRGNTEAFF. The CDR3 region has the DNA TGTGCCAGCAGCTTATTTCGGGGGAACACTGAAGCTTTCTTT.

The rearrangement links TRBV5-4 to TRBJ1-1; D gene unclear. CDR3 length: 14 amino acids. V gave up 2 bases and J gave up 1 base, with 9 bases separating them. Germline loops: CDR1 SGHNT, CDR2 YYREEE (reference sequence). The DNA for the CDR3 is TGTGCCAGCAGCTTCATAGAGTGGAACACTGAAGCTTTCTTT. It translates to CASSFIEWNTEAFF.

This clone was seen a single time. CDR3 bases: TGTGCCAGCAGCTTAGACGAGACAGGGGCGGGTTCGGGCTACACCTTC. This gives the protein CASSLDETGAGSGYTF. V and J are TRBV7-9 and TRBJ1-2; 8 bases are shared with TRBD1. The CDR3 contains 16 residues. J lost 8 bases, V lost 1 base, and 12 bases had no gene match. The germline CDR1 and CDR2 sequences are SEHNR and FQNEAQ (reference sequence). Supplemented by reference TRBV7-9 and TRBJ1-2, the full variable domain reads DTGVSQNPRHKITKRGQNVTFRCDPISEHNRLYWYRQTLGQGPEFLTYFQNEAQLEKSRLLSDRFSAERPKGSFSTLEIQRTEQGDSAMYLCASSLDETGAGSGYTFGSGTRLTVV.

The chain has TRBV27 and TRBJ1-6; a possible D gene is TRBD1 (6 bases). Trimming took 2 bases from V and 7 from J, leaving 6 bases between them. The CDR3 runs to 13 residues. The germline CDR1 and CDR2 sequences are MNHEY and SMNVEV (reference sequence). CDR3 sequence reads: CASSLQGNSPLHF. CDR3 DNA: TGTGCCAGCAGTTTACAGGGGAATTCACCCCTCCACTTT.

The chain uses TRBV5-5 and TRBJ1-1, with D maybe TRBD1 (6 bases). This CDR3 comprises 15 residues. Germline V lookup: CDR1 SGHKS, CDR2 YYEKEE (reference sequence). The V end was cut by 3 bases, the J end by 2 bases, with 14 bases between. The CDR3 loop is CASSSEEGVNTEAFF. The CDR3 DNA sequence: TGTGCCAGCAGCTCTGAAGAGGGGGTAAACACTGAAGCTTTCTTT.

This clone was counted a single time. The chain carries TRBV5-5 and TRBJ2-5, with 11 bases aligning to TRBD2. The V gene's germline CDR1 is SGHKS and CDR2 YYEKEE (reference sequence). V lost 4 bases, J lost 7 bases, and 3 bases stayed unmatched. The CDR3 spans 13 residues. CDR3 nucleotides: TGTGCCAGCAGCCAAGGGACTAGCGGGACCCAGTACTTC. This sequence encodes CASSQGTSGTQYF.

The chain recombines TRBV10-2 with TRBJ1-3; 7 bases fit TRBD1. Germline trimming cut 4 bases from V and 3 bases from J; bases unmatched to any gene: 12. Germline-derived CDR1 and CDR2 are WSHSY and SAAADI. This CDR3 comprises 17 residues. The CDR3: CASSVRTGNLGGNTIYF. In DNA, the CDR3 is TGCGCCAGCAGTGTAAGGACAGGCAACCTGGGTGGAAACACCATATATTTT.

V is TRBV18 and J is TRBJ1-1; D is unclear. The CDR3 contains 15 residues. Germline CDR1 KGHSH, CDR2 LQKENI. Trimming left V 0 bases short and J 0 bases short, with 8 bases between. This CDR3 reads CASSPPTGMNTEAFF. The CDR3 region has the DNA TGTGCCAGCTCACCACCGACGGGGATGAACACTGAAGCTTTCTTT. The full variable domain, with the rest looked up from reference TRBV18 and TRBJ1-1, is NAGVMQNPRHLVRRRGQEARLRCSPMKGHSHVYWYRQLPEEGLKFMVYLQKENIIDESGMPKERFSAEFPKEGPSILRIQQVVRGDSAAYFCASSPPTGMNTEAFFGQGTRLTVV.

The chain has TRBV10-1 and TRBJ2-7; possibly TRBD2 for D (5 bases). The CDR3 spans 13 residues. From germline, CDR1 is WNHNN and CDR2 SYGVQD (reference sequence). The V end lost 3 bases, the J end lost 4 bases, and 10 bases lay between the germline ends. The CDR3 DNA reads as TGCGCCAGCAGTGAATTCCGGGATTACGAGCAGTACTTC. Translated: CASSEFRDYEQYF.

The chain employs TRBV5-1 and TRBJ2-4; 8 bases align to TRBD1. Germline CDR1 is SGHRS and CDR2 is YFSETQ. Losses at the gene ends were 0 bases for V and 4 bases for J; bases not matched to a gene: 9. CDR3 length: 17 amino acids. In DNA form, the CDR3 reads TGCGCCAGCAGCTTGGGGGGGACAGGTCGAGAGAAAAACATTCAGTACTTC. Its translation is CASSLGGTGREKNIQYF.

The chain recombines TRBV6-4 with TRBJ1-2, with 7 bases lining up with TRBD1. J gave up 6 bases and V 3 bases, and 10 bases lay outside the gene matches. This CDR3 has 15 amino acids. CDR1 and CDR2 from the germline V gene are MRHNA and SNTAGT. The CDR3 coding sequence is TGTGCCAGCAGTGATCAGGACAGGTTGACGGATGGCTACACCTTC. Translating it yields CASSDQDRLTDGYTF.

This chain links TRBV9 with TRBJ2-7; TRBD2 matches 9 bases. V was pared by 3 bases and J by 2 bases, with 6 bases of the junction left unmatched. Germline V gene data show CDR1 as SGDLS and CDR2 as YYNGEE. The length of the CDR3 is 15 residues. The CDR3 DNA reads as TGTGCCAGCAGCGCCCAGGGCGGGGGGGCCTACGAGCAGTACTTC. As protein: CASSAQGGGAYEQYF.

The V gene is TRBV6-1, the J gene TRBJ1-4, with TRBD1 as a possible D gene (6 bases). CDR1 and CDR2 from the germline V gene are MNHNS and SASEGT. This CDR3 comprises 14 residues. Trimming left V 7 bases short and J 6 bases short, with 15 bases between. The CDR3 DNA is TGTGCCAGCACCCCTTCGGGACACTATGAAAAACTGTTTTTT. Translation: CASTPSGHYEKLFF.

The chain combines TRBV7-9 with TRBJ2-7; 12 positions agree with TRBD1. Germline V gene sequence: CDR1 SEHNR, CDR2 FQNEAQ (reference sequence). V dropped 5 bases and J dropped 5; count of bases not matched to a gene: 7. The CDR3 totals 15 residues. CDR3 residues: CASSPRDRGRDEQYF. The DNA for the CDR3 is TGTGCCAGCAGCCCGCGGGACAGGGGGCGCGACGAGCAGTACTTC.

The chain employs TRBV15 and TRBJ2-7, with 9 nucleotides matching TRBD1. This CDR3 contains 15 residues. Per germline, CDR1 LNHNV and CDR2 YYDKDF (reference sequence). Unmatched junction bases numbered 3, after V lost 0 bases and J lost 3 bases. This chain's CDR3 is CATSRDPGQGYEQYF. Here the CDR3 DNA reads TGTGCCACCAGCAGAGACCCGGGACAGGGCTACGAGCAGTACTTC.